One and the same sample provided the 24 T cell receptor beta chains below, sequenced in a study of control samples from healthy donors and cancer patients. Profiling relied on immunoSEQ multiplex PCR, and the TCRdb table lists in-frame clones only, not all of them. This table has fewer than 200,000 clones, 90% to 95% appearing once. The specimen sequenced was blood. These receptor sequences come from an older woman in good health.

This clone showed up just once. The chain joins TRBV6-5 to TRBJ1-6, with D unclear. The CDR3 is made up of 15 amino acids. The V end was cut by 3 bases, the J end by 4 bases, with 10 bases between. Germline CDR1 MNHEY, CDR2 SVGAGI. CDR3 sequence: CASSYGLGYNSPLHF. For the CDR3, the DNA is TGTGCCAGCAGTTATGGTTTGGGGTATAATTCACCCCTCCACTTT.

This clone was detected a few times. The gene calls are TRBV6-4 and TRBJ1-6; 9 nucleotides align to TRBD1. The CDR3 runs to 14 residues. From germline, CDR1 is MRHNA and CDR2 SNTAGT. V gave up 6 bases and J gave up 7 bases; unmatched junction bases: 4. In nucleotides, the CDR3 is TGTGCCAGCAGCCGGGACAGGGAAAATTCACCCCTCCACTTT. Its protein product is CASSRDRENSPLHF.

This sequence joins TRBV12-5 and TRBJ1-3; tentatively, D is TRBD1 (6 bases). Germline CDR1 is LGHNT and CDR2 is FRNRAP. This CDR3 is 19 amino acids long. Trimming left V 2 bases short and J 0 bases short, with 20 bases between. The CDR3 is CASGLILTGRLISGNTIYF. Here the CDR3 DNA reads TGTGCTAGTGGTTTGATATTGACAGGCCGCCTCATCTCTGGAAACACCATATATTTT.

The chain recombines TRBV5-1 with TRBJ2-5; 8 bases are a match to TRBD2. This CDR3 has 14 residues. Germline CDR1 reads SGHRS; CDR2 reads YFSETQ. Trimming removed 4 bases from V and 1 base from J; junction bases left unmatched: 3. CDR3 in amino acids: CASSVLAGQETQYF. The CDR3 region has the DNA TGCGCCAGCAGCGTCCTAGCGGGCCAAGAGACCCAGTACTTC. The full variable domain, its missing parts supplied by reference TRBV5-1 and TRBJ2-5, is KAGVTQTPRYLIKTRGQQVTLSCSPISGHRSVSWYQQTPGQGLQFLFEYFSETQRNKGNFPGRFSGRQFSNSRSEMNVSTLELGDSALYLCASSVLAGQETQYFGPGTRLLVL.

V and J are TRBV10-3 and TRBJ2-1, with TRBD2 identical over 14 bases. Losses at the gene ends were 6 bases for V and 10 bases for J; bases not matched to a gene: 11. The germline V gene has CDR1 ENHRY and CDR2 SYGVKD. This CDR3 has 16 amino acids. CDR3 DNA sequence: TGTGCCATCAGAACGACTAGCGGGGGGGCCGTTGGGGAGCAGTTCTTC. Translated, it gives CAIRTTSGGAVGEQFF.

The chain employs TRBV24-1 and TRBJ2-1; no clear D gene. CDR1 and CDR2 from the germline V gene are KGHDR and SFDVKD. This CDR3 region has 13 residues. Trimming stripped 3 bases from V and 10 bases from J, with 12 bases between. CDR3 sequence (DNA): TGTGCCACCAGTGATCCAAGGGTGAGGGAGCAGTTCTTC. It yields the protein CATSDPRVREQFF.

This sequence joins TRBV13 and TRBJ1-2; possibly TRBD1 for D (5 bases). The CDR3 totals 14 residues. The germline gives CDR1 PRHDT, CDR2 FYEKMQ (reference sequence). Trimming took off 5 bases at V and 7 bases at J, with 17 bases between the two ends. For the CDR3, the DNA is TGTGCCAGCAGCCCGGGGCTGGATTCTCTTGGCTACACCTTC. This sequence encodes CASSPGLDSLGYTF.

This clone was detected only once. This CDR3 reads CAWSRTAINYGYTF. DNA for the CDR3: TGTGCCTGGAGCCGGACAGCGATTAACTATGGCTACACCTTC. The chain joins TRBV30 to TRBJ1-2; D is perhaps TRBD1 (6 bases). The CDR3 has 14 amino acids. Germline CDR1 reads GTSNPN; CDR2 reads SVGIG (reference sequence). V was clipped by 3 bases and J by 1 base, with 12 bases between them.

The CDR3 DNA sequence: TGTGCCAGCAGTTCCATCGGACAGATCTACGAGCAGTACTTC. Encoded protein: CASSSIGQIYEQYF. The chain is built from TRBV27 and TRBJ2-7; maybe TRBD1 (6 bases). V was cut by 4 bases and J by 3 bases, with 13 bases left in between. The CDR3 is 14 residues long. Germline V gene lookup returns CDR1 MNHEY and CDR2 SMNVEV (reference sequence).

The rearrangement uses TRBV15 and TRBJ2-5; D is ambiguous. CDR1 is LNHNV, CDR2 YYDKDF, per germline (reference sequence). CDR3 length: 15 amino acids. V was trimmed by 0 bases and J by 5 bases, leaving 13 bases between them. The CDR3 region is CATSRDHSSRETQYF. The DNA of the CDR3 is TGTGCCACCAGCAGAGATCATAGCTCGCGGGAGACCCAGTACTTC.

The rearrangement joins TRBV19 to TRBJ2-1; D is uncertain. The CDR3 is 14 residues long. CDR1 is LNHDA, CDR2 SQIVND, per germline (reference sequence). With 3 bases removed from V and 7 bases from J, the gap between germline ends came to 13 bases. The CDR3 is CASSIYGQWNEQFF. The CDR3 DNA sequence: TGTGCCAGTAGTATCTATGGGCAGTGGAATGAGCAGTTCTTC.

Turning to this clone: In the same sample, other DNA sequences code for this CDR3. The V call is TRBV9, the J call TRBJ1-4, with TRBD1 matching over 7 bases. The CDR3 contains 14 residues. V dropped 6 bases and J dropped 8; count of bases not matched to a gene: 10. CDR1 SGDLS and CDR2 YYNGEE come from the germline V gene. The CDR3 bases are TGTGCCAGCAATGACAGGGAGGGGATCGAAAAACTGTTTTTT. Translation: CASNDREGIEKLFF.

The count of this clone is one. The V and J genes are TRBV7-2 and TRBJ1-1, with a possible D match to TRBD1 (6 bases). V was pared by 5 bases and J by 4 bases, with 14 bases between. Germline values: CDR1 SGHTA, CDR2 FQGNSA. The CDR3 has 14 residues. The CDR3 here is CASSGYRVGTEAFF. CDR3 nucleotide sequence: TGTGCCAGCAGCGGATACAGGGTAGGCACTGAAGCTTTCTTT.

The V and J genes are TRBV19 and TRBJ1-4; D possibly corresponds to TRBD1 (6 bases). Germline CDR1 and CDR2: LNHDA and SQIVND (reference sequence). The CDR3 sequence is 13 residues long. V lost 7 bases, J lost 7 bases, and 13 bases lay in between. The CDR3 bases are TGTGCCAGTAAGACAGGAGGAGGTGAAAAACTGTTTTTT. It yields the protein CASKTGGGEKLFF. The full variable domain, in which reference TRBV19 and TRBJ1-4 provide the parts outside the CDR3, is DGGITQSPKYLFRKEGQNVTLSCEQNLNHDAMYWYRQDPGQGLRLIYYSQIVNDFQKGDIAEGYSVSREKKESFPLTVTSAQKNPTAFYLCASKTGGGEKLFFGSGTQLSVL.

The rearrangement links TRBV9 to TRBJ1-1; D is unclear. Germline CDR1 SGDLS, CDR2 YYNGEE. The CDR3 has 17 residues. The V end was cut by 0 bases, the J end by 3 bases, with 18 bases between. CDR3 nucleotide sequence: TGTGCCAGCAGCGTAGGTGTAGCCTTGAGGGAGGACACTGAAGCTTTCTTT. The encoded protein is CASSVGVALREDTEAFF.

This chain uses TRBV9 with TRBJ1-3, with TRBD1 identical over 9 bases. The V gene end was trimmed by 2 bases and the J gene end by 0 bases; junction bases not matched to a gene: 3. CDR3 length equals 16 residues. CDR1 is SGDLS and CDR2 is YYNGEE in the germline V gene. The CDR3 DNA reads as TGTGCCAGCAGCGTGGGACAGGGTAGCTCTGGAAACACCATATATTTT. Amino acid sequence: CASSVGQGSSGNTIYF.

This chain connects TRBV6-4 to TRBJ1-2, with D uncertain. Germline assignment: CDR1 MRHNA and CDR2 SNTAGT. Trimming left V 3 bases short and J 3 bases short, with 29 bases between. This CDR3 contains 20 residues. The CDR3 here is CASSERVGLIGPRGHYGYTF. CDR3 in DNA: TGTGCCAGCAGTGAAAGAGTGGGCCTTATCGGTCCGCGGGGTCACTATGGCTACACCTTC.

There are many counts of this clone. The rearrangement links TRBV2 to TRBJ2-2, with D unclear. With 2 bases removed from V and 4 bases from J, the gap between germline ends came to 2 bases. Germline V gene data show CDR1 as SNHLY and CDR2 as FYNNEI. This CDR3 contains 12 residues. Here the CDR3 DNA reads TGTGCCAGCAGTGAACGCACCGGGGAGCTGTTTTTT. Amino acid sequence: CASSERTGELFF.

The chain recombines TRBV19 with TRBJ1-4, with 7 bases fitting TRBD1. Germline trimming cut 0 bases from V and 8 bases from J; bases unmatched to any gene: 9. The CDR3 loop spans 16 amino acids. Germline-derived CDR1 and CDR2 are LNHDA and SQIVND (reference sequence). The CDR3 loop reads CASSIERQGGREKLFF. The DNA of the CDR3 is TGTGCCAGTAGTATAGAGCGACAGGGCGGAAGAGAAAAACTGTTTTTT.

This chain connects TRBV21-1 to TRBJ1-4; the D call of TRBD1 is as the table states it, not checked on the DNA. TRBV21-1 is termed a pseudogene. This CDR3 contains 21 residues. Here the CDR3 reads CASSRSILGDTVSATNEKLFF. In nucleotides, the CDR3 is TGTGCCAGCAGCAGATCTATCCTGGGGGACACCGTCTCTGCAACTAATGAAAAACTGTTTTTT.

The V call is TRBV3-1 (or the pseudogene TRBV3-2), the J call TRBJ2-1, with 8 bases lining up with TRBD2. The germline gives CDR1 LGHDT, CDR2 YNNKEL (reference sequence). This CDR3 has 13 residues. J gave up 5 bases and V 10 bases, and 7 bases lay outside the gene matches. CDR3 in amino acids: CATVLAGNNEQFF. Here the CDR3 DNA reads TGTGCCACGGTGTTAGCGGGGAACAATGAGCAGTTCTTC.

The chain recombines TRBV2 with TRBJ1-2; D is undetermined. V lost 4 bases and J lost 11, with 20 bases in between. The CDR3 length is 14 residues. Germline CDR1 SNHLY, CDR2 FYNNEI. CDR3 residues: CASSVGLGGSEYTF. CDR3 in DNA: TGTGCCAGCAGTGTTGGATTGGGAGGTTCTGAGTACACCTTC.

The chain carries TRBV4-3 and TRBJ2-1; D is undetermined. Trimming shortened V by 0 bases and J by 0 bases, and 12 bases separated the two germline ends. This CDR3 comprises 17 residues. Germline V CDR1 and CDR2: LGHNA, YSLEER. The CDR3 loop reads CASSQESASASYNEQFF. CDR3 coding DNA: TGCGCCAGCAGCCAAGAGAGCGCTAGTGCCTCCTACAATGAGCAGTTCTTC.

The chain carries TRBV19 and TRBJ2-6; D is unresolved. Per the germline V gene, CDR1 is LNHDA and CDR2 is SQIVND (reference sequence). The V gene lost 1 base and the J gene lost 2 bases, with 6 bases spanning the gap. The CDR3 is 15 residues long. In DNA form, the CDR3 reads TGTGCCAGTAGTATAGTCCCAGCTGGGGCCAACGTCCTGACTTTC. This encodes CASSIVPAGANVLTF.